This T cell receptor (beta chain) was captured by sequencing in a study of cytomegalovirus exposure and HLA in healthy donors. Looking at the study overall: Caucasian-associated ancestry cluster membership applied to about 80% of about 370 genotyped donors.

Germline V gives CDR1 LNHDA, CDR2 SQIVND (reference sequence). The ends were cut back, 1 base at V and 6 bases at J, with 15 bases in the middle. This CDR3 comprises 15 residues. A multiplex PCR was run with 60 Vbeta primers and 13 Jbeta primers. Profiled with immunoSEQ multiplex PCR; TCRdb holds only in-frame clones, not every one. Of more than 95,000 clones in the sample, 74% were seen once. This TCR came from a woman aged 45-60 years in good health and CMV-seropositive. The rearrangement links TRBV19 to TRBJ1-2; D not certain. The sequencing input was PBMCs. The CDR3 nucleotides read TGTGCCAGTAGTATAGCCAGTTCGTCCTCTCATGGCTACACCTTC. The encoded protein is CASSIASSSSHGYTF.